This TCR beta chain came from a study of cytomegalovirus exposure and HLA in healthy donors (dated 2017 in TCRdb). With regard to the full study: An earlier analysis of 587 of the donors reported 276 Gb of sequence data and around 110 million unique TCR beta sequences obtained from around 190 million T cells. The number of donors typed differed by locus, with 629-630 for A, B, C, DRB1 and DQB1, roughly 550 for DQA1, approximately 580 for DPA1, and around 450 for DPB1. Five DR-DQ haplotypes were treated as single units for association and clustering because of strong linkage in the cohort. A later analysis re-examined previously published TCR beta repertoires from 500 to 700 donors and added high-resolution HLA genotyping to investigate patterns of TCR occurrence. The later analysis used no new phenotypic data to find candidate immune exposures, relying instead on TCR beta sequences and their occurrence across donors. The aim of the study was to test whether cataloging public T cell receptors could identify signatures of past pathogen exposure. In addition to the first cohort of several hundred subjects, a separate validation cohort of approximately 130 different subjects was used. To predict cytomegalovirus infection status, the study combined high-throughput TCR immunosequencing, statistical association of individual TCRs with disease status, and machine learning. The study used immunosequencing to profile the T cell repertoires of approximately 650 subjects and linked those repertoires to cytomegalovirus serostatus. An earlier analysis of 587 of the donors used high-throughput TCR beta sequencing to judge whether each TCR beta V gene segment behaved as functional or pseudogenic. Donor age, sex, ethnicity and CMV serostatus were collected together with the repertoire data. Approximately 300 gigabases of sequencing data and around 80 million unique TCR sequences made up an early release that covered approximately 650 HLA-typed donors. Among under 450 genotyped donors of the cohort, an average of around 240,000 unique TCR beta nucleotide sequences were sequenced per donor, roughly 18% of them non-productive. Every discovery cohort repertoire had been produced on one sequencing platform. Genome-wide SNP genotypes for about three fifths of the roughly 670 donors were used in a later genetic analysis, which treated that subset as a discovery cohort. Of the 300 to 400 genotyped donors, about 84% fell in the genetic ancestry cluster associated with self-reported Caucasian donors. HLA typing covered class I and class II loci at four-digit resolution. What the research found in general, with its limitations: Most TCR sequences were seen in very few donors, while some public TCRs were found in many individuals. It was suggested by the authors that the approach could potentially be generalized to other disease states and immunological phenotypes. Because HLA typing was unavailable for some donors at each locus, only the typed subset was used in association tests. The presence/absence analyses assumed that sequencing depth was roughly uniform across donors, and that assumption may not be true. In a later analysis, HLA-associated TCR beta chains were found to be more clonally expanded and to have lower generation probabilities than equally common non-associated chains. According to a later genetic analysis, donors in an Asian-associated ancestry cluster had fewer N-insertions in productive TCRs than the approximately 700-donor mean. At a false discovery rate of 0.05, a later analysis linked under 20,000 TCR beta sequences to specific HLA alleles. A later analysis reported that several top co-occurrence clusters appeared linked to parvovirus B19, influenza, CMV and Epstein-Barr virus. A total of fewer than 200 TCR beta chains were listed by the study as associated with cytomegalovirus. Some 16 rarely observed V segments, including chromosome 9 orphons, were excluded from the earlier analysis of approximately 500 of the donors because counts were too low. According to a later analysis, most CMV-associated TCR beta chains appeared to be HLA-restricted, and the HLA associations seemed to be driven largely by CMV exposure. In this cohort, only TCR beta chains were sequenced, and detectable features were limited by the absence of alpha or paired-chain data. A further reported finding was that TCR beta sequences accurately predicted the HLA-A and HLA-B alleles for most subjects in the first cohort. CMV serostatus was the only immune exposure information available for the cohort. An association between a missense DCLRE1C variant and V-gene and J-gene trimming of TCR beta chains was found in a later genetic analysis and replicated in an independent cohort. Correlated functional status among segregating V segments might reflect linkage disequilibrium, but an unknown experimental factor could not be ruled out. Strong co-occurrence of HLA alleles, especially DR and DQ, made assigning TCR associations to individual alleles difficult. In vitro tests confirmed that a few of the cytomegalovirus-associated TCR beta chains recognize cytomegalovirus antigens. Because the 87-base-pair reads could not distinguish some IMGT-functional V segments, including TRBV6-2 and TRBV6-3, those segments were excluded. In an earlier analysis of around 600 of the donors, most TCR beta V segments were observed in productive rearrangements about 90% or about 30% of the time, broadly matching IMGT annotations. The classifier was reported to diagnose cytomegalovirus status with high specificity and sensitivity in both the original cohort and the validation cohort. In a later analysis, the rate of TCR association differed among HLA loci, with DRB1 alleles having the most associated TCRs and HLA-C alleles having the fewest. A cluster of highly shared sequence variants was judged likely to be a technical artifact of the sequencing pipeline.

The method behind the library was the immunoSEQ multiplex PCR assay. For the multiplex PCR, a mixture combining 60 forward primers for TCR Vbeta segments and 13 reverse primers for TCR Jbeta segments was used. The CDR3 region of rearranged TCR beta genes was amplified from genomic DNA with a multiplex PCR assay. Amplified TCR beta libraries were sequenced as 87-base-pair reads on the Illumina HiSeq System. Turning to the authors' computational methods: A later analysis counted some 80 million unique TCR beta chains across the approximately 700 repertoires, and around 9.9 million of these chains were shared by at least two donors. Raw reads were error-corrected and collapsed into unique sequences with a nearest-neighbor algorithm that merged closely related sequences to remove PCR and sequencing errors. V, D and J gene segments were assigned by aligning CDR3 sequences to IMGT reference sequences. For a sequence to be retained, a match of at least six nucleotides was required to both a V gene segment and a J gene segment. A rearrangement was called productive if the CDR3 had no stop codons and remained in frame with V and J, and every other rearrangement was called non-productive. CDR3 was defined according to IMGT convention as the region running from the second conserved V-encoded cysteine to the conserved J-encoded phenylalanine. In an earlier analysis of some 550 of the donors, sequences lacking an unambiguous match to a single V gene segment were excluded. An earlier analysis of fewer than 650 of the donors classified V segments as functional when productive rearrangements were above 56.7% and as segregating when the standard deviation between donors was above 5%. A statistical classification framework was developed to diagnose cytomegalovirus status using the catalog of TCR beta chain sequences. In a later analysis, TCR nucleotide sequences were compared against IMGT/GENE-DB human TR gene sequences so that V and J genes could be assigned. Using the TCRdist pipeline, a later analysis assigned CDR3 sequences along with most-parsimonious VDJ recombination scenarios. In a later analysis, each TCR beta chain was defined by its CDR3 amino acid sequence together with its V-gene family, and reads lacking a unique V-gene family were excluded. A later analysis removed 500 to 600 highly shared, low-generation-probability nucleotide sequences to deal with suspected cross-contamination and a sequencing artifact. In a later analysis, a clonal expansion index was calculated for each public chain from normalized within-repertoire ranks of inferred template counts. A later analysis computed generation probabilities with a VDJ recombination model fitted to out-of-frame rearrangements, and checked the results against IGoR. In a later analysis, hypergeometric tests were used to score TCR-TCR, TCR-HLA and TCR-CMV co-occurrence, with a repertoire-size bias correction applied to TCR pairs. To estimate false discovery rates, a later analysis permuted the HLA or CMV assignments 20 times. In a later analysis, co-occurring TCRs were grouped using DBSCAN, with TCRdist sequence similarity added in when clustering inside HLA-allele-positive subsets. Repertoires with fewer than 30,000 or more than 120,000 public chains were left out of co-occurrence clustering, as were five repertoires with anomalous nucleotide sharing. Entries here come from immuneACCESS through TCRdb and include only in-frame sequences with V and J called. Some clones fail to appear in such tables; in the studies checked, an unresolved V gene covers under half of the shortfall, and the cause of the remainder is unknown. That table furnishes V, J and clone size, whereas the DNA furnished D and trimming. The sample has approximately 120,000 clones on record, approximately 80% of them singletons. The ten largest clones take up 3.6% of the sample.

The cohort consisted of 650 to 700 healthy bone marrow donors. Cohort members were all nominally healthy when sampled, although unrecorded immune exposures were likely present. The donor was CMV seronegative and belonged to the group of around 350 seronegative cohort members. Each donor provided a peripheral blood sample, and peripheral blood mononuclear cells were used for TCR beta sequencing. Genomic DNA extraction from the blood cell samples was performed with the Qiagen DNeasy Blood Extraction Kit. Trimmed from V: 4 bases; trimmed from J: 8 bases; junction bases lacking a gene match: 2. Spanning cysteine to phenylalanine, the CDR3 consists of 13 amino acids. Only CDR3 DNA is held: 39 bases, read in frame from base 1. CDR1 and CDR2 are drawn from the germline V gene: SGHVS, FQNEAQ. To note about this clone: There is no known antigen for this receptor. No clone much larger than this one lies a single base away; base qualities are absent.

This clonotype was sampled from a middle-aged man in good health and CMV-seronegative. The chain is assembled from TRBV7-8 and TRBJ1-6, with 7 central nucleotides matching TRBD1. Sample: PBMCs. The encoded CDR3 is CASSYRGDSPLHF. The base sequence is TGTGCCAGCAGCTACAGGGGAGATTCACCCCTCCACTTT.